Shown below are 3 T cell receptor beta chains from a single sample sequenced in a study of blood T cell repertoires in COVID-19. Produced via immunoSEQ multiplex PCR; TCRdb's table is partial and in-frame only. In the table there are around 250,000 clones, around four fifths of which are singletons. The material sequenced was peripheral blood. The receptors come from a woman at least 80 years old with acute or convalescent COVID-19.

The chain employs TRBV5-4 and TRBJ1-2, with TRBD1 matching over 8 bases. This CDR3 comprises 14 residues. Trimming removed 4 bases from V and 4 bases from J; junction bases left unmatched: 6. Germline values: CDR1 SGHNT, CDR2 YYREEE (reference sequence). The CDR3 DNA follows: TGTGCCAGCAGCCCCGGACAGGGCCCCTATGGCTACACCTTC. It translates to CASSPGQGPYGYTF.

This sequence joins TRBV10-3 and TRBJ2-3; tentative D call: TRBD2 (5 bases). The germline V and J ends were trimmed by 2 bases and 0 bases, with 12 bases remaining between them. This CDR3 comprises 16 residues. Per germline, CDR1 ENHRY and CDR2 SYGVKD. The DNA of the CDR3 is TGTGCCATCAGTGAGGAGGGTAGTGCAAGCACAGATACGCAGTATTTT. It yields the protein CAISEEGSASTDTQYF.

This chain uses TRBV9 with TRBJ1-3; 7 nucleotides match TRBD1. The CDR3 spans 15 residues. With V trimmed by 3 bases and J by 8 bases, 11 bases remained unmatched. Germline V gene data show CDR1 as SGDLS and CDR2 as YYNGEE. The CDR3 is CASSEKGARRDTIYF. As DNA, the CDR3 is TGTGCCAGCAGCGAAAAGGGGGCGCGGAGGGACACCATATATTTT.